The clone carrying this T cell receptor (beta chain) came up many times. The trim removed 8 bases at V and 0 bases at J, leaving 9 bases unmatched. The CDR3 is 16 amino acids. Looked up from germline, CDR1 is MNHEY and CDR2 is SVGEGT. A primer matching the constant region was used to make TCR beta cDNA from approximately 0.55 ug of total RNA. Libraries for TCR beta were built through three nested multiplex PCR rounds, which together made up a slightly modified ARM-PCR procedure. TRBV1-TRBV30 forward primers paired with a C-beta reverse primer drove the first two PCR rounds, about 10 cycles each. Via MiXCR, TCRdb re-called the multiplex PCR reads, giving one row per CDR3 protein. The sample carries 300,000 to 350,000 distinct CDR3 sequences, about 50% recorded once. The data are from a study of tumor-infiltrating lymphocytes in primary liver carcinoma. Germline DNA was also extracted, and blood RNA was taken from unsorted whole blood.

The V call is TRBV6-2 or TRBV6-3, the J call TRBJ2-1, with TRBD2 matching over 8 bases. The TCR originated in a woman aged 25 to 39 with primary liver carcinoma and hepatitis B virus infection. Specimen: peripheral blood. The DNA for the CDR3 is TGTGCCAGCCATTTAGCGGGACGGAGCTCCTACAATGAGCAGTTCTTC. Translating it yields CASHLAGRSSYNEQFF.